A single sample gave rise to the 25 T cell receptor beta chains below, sequenced in a study of identifying expanded T cells in peripheral blood. Produced via immunoSEQ multiplex PCR; TCRdb's table is partial and in-frame only. The repertoire holds 70,000 to 100,000 clones, with 70% to 90% as singletons. Sample: blood. The origin of the receptors is a person aged 18-70 years in good health.

The CDR3 nucleotides read TGTGCCAGTAAAGTGGAGGGTAGTCCTTACGAAGCTTTCTTT. It translates to CASKVEGSPYEAFF. The chain couples TRBV19 to TRBJ1-1; D not certain. Germline CDR1 LNHDA, CDR2 SQIVND (reference sequence). This CDR3 spans 14 amino acids. V lost 7 bases and J 8 bases, leaving 20 bases between the germline ends.

V usage is TRBV7-6 and J usage is TRBJ1-2, with TRBD1 matching over 8 bases. Trimming cost V 1 base and J 2 bases; bases outside gene matches: 6. The CDR3 runs to 16 residues. Germline V gene lookup returns CDR1 SGHVS and CDR2 FNYEAQ. The CDR3 nucleotides are TGTGCCAGCAGCTTAGGGACAGGGAACGGGAACTATGGCTACACCTTC. This translates into CASSLGTGNGNYGYTF.

The chain has TRBV27 and TRBJ1-6; D is unresolved. There are 15 residues in the CDR3. The V gene's germline CDR1 is MNHEY and CDR2 SMNVEV (reference sequence). V lost 6 bases and J lost 0, with 9 bases in between. In DNA, the CDR3 is TGTGCCAGCAGGGACTGGAGCTCCTATAATTCACCCCTCCACTTT. Encoded protein: CASRDWSSYNSPLHF.

The rearrangement uses TRBV28 and TRBJ1-2; D is possibly TRBD1 (5 bases). The CDR3 totals 18 residues. Trimming took 6 bases from V and 5 from J, leaving 28 bases between them. CDR1 is MDHEN and CDR2 is SYDVKM in the germline V gene. CDR3 amino acids: CASSLGHAAVSQRYGYTF. In nucleotides, the CDR3 is TGTGCCAGCAGCCTCGGACACGCCGCCGTCTCCCAGCGATATGGCTACACCTTC.

To note about this clone: The germline gene is not matched at one end of the junction; a read error may be the cause. J is TRBJ1-5 and V is TRBV5-6; possible D gene TRBD1, 6 bases. The CDR3 is 12 residues long. CDR1 is SGHDT and CDR2 is YYEEEE in the germline V gene. The CDR3 protein is CASSEKQGRLNF. CDR3 coding DNA: TGTGCCAGCAGCGAAAAACAGGGACGACTTAATTTT.

This sequence joins TRBV5-1 and TRBJ1-2; D is uncertain. This CDR3 comprises 13 residues. Germline CDR1 SGHRS, CDR2 YFSETQ. V was clipped by 4 bases and J by 0 bases, with 7 bases between them. As DNA, the CDR3 is TGCGCCAGCAGCGTGGAGTCTAACTATGGCTACACCTTC. As protein: CASSVESNYGYTF.

J is TRBJ2-1 and V is TRBV21-1; the table calls TRBD1, which could not be checked here. TRBV21-1 is shown as a pseudogene. The CDR3 length is 15 residues. The CDR3 DNA reads as TGTGCCAGCAGCAAGGGACAGGGCTCCTACAATGAGCAGTTCTTC. Its protein is CASSKGQGSYNEQFF.

The chain is built from TRBV5-4 and TRBJ1-2; D is unclear. Trimming removed 3 bases from V and 0 bases from J, with 12 bases in between. This CDR3 has 15 amino acids. CDR1 and CDR2 (germline): SGHNT, YYREEE (reference sequence). The CDR3 DNA reads TGTGCCAGCAGCTCCTCCGGGGAAACTAACTATGGCTACACCTTC. Its translation is CASSSSGETNYGYTF.

This sequence joins TRBV5-8 and TRBJ1-5; 8 nucleotides line up with TRBD1. J gave up 4 bases and V 1 base, and 4 bases lay outside the gene matches. Looked up from germline, CDR1 is SGHTS and CDR2 is YDEGEE. The CDR3 totals 15 residues. The CDR3: CASSLYRGGNQPQHF. The DNA of the CDR3 is TGTGCCAGCAGCTTGTACAGGGGGGGTAATCAGCCCCAGCATTTT.

The chain has TRBV4-3 and TRBJ1-5; D gene uncertain. The CDR3 totals 15 residues. Germline CDR1 and CDR2: LGHNA and YSLEER. V was shortened by 0 bases and J by 3 bases, with 9 bases between the two germline ends. CDR3 sequence: CASSQDFYVNQPQHF. DNA for the CDR3: TGCGCCAGCAGCCAAGATTTCTACGTCAATCAGCCCCAGCATTTT.

CDR3 bases: TGTGCCAGTAGCCTCGACAGTGGGTGGGGAAACACTGAAGCTTTCTTT. Residues: CASSLDSGWGNTEAFF. V is TRBV19 and J is TRBJ1-1; possibly TRBD1 for D (5 bases). The V end lost 6 bases, the J end lost 2 bases, and 19 bases lay between the germline ends. CDR1 and CDR2 from the germline V gene are LNHDA and SQIVND (reference sequence). The CDR3 is 16 residues long.

This chain links TRBV19 with TRBJ2-1, with D maybe TRBD1 (7 bases). The CDR3 is 13 amino acids. The V gene's germline CDR1 is LNHDA and CDR2 SQIVND (reference sequence). The V end lost 4 bases, the J end lost 7 bases, and 11 bases lay between the germline ends. CDR3 bases: TGTGCCAGTAGTACCGCAGGGGGGAATGAGCAGTTCTTC. Translated: CASSTAGGNEQFF.

This chain links TRBV7-2 with TRBJ2-7; D might be TRBD1 or TRBD2, each matching 5 bases. The CDR3 extends over 15 amino acids. With 4 bases removed from V and 2 bases from J, the gap between germline ends came to 15 bases. Germline V CDR1 and CDR2: SGHTA, FQGNSA. CDR3 sequence reads: CASSSWGSAPYEQYF. The CDR3 bases are TGTGCCAGCAGCTCGTGGGGGAGCGCCCCCTACGAGCAGTACTTC.

J is TRBJ2-5 and V is TRBV12-5; TRBD2 agrees at 9 bases. The CDR3 loop spans 15 amino acids. J was trimmed by 2 bases and V by 7 bases; bases with no gene match: 8. Germline V gene lookup returns CDR1 LGHNT and CDR2 FRNRAP. The CDR3 DNA reads as TGTGCTAGTGCCCGGGGAGCGGGGGGACAAGAGACCCAGTACTTC. Its protein is CASARGAGGQETQYF.

The table lists this clone with a few counts. The rearrangement joins TRBV10-3 to TRBJ1-6; the D gene is possibly TRBD1 (6 bases). The CDR3 has 14 amino acids. V lost 7 bases and J lost 6, with 13 bases in between. Germline V lookup: CDR1 ENHRY, CDR2 SYGVKD. The CDR3 is CAITAGQSNSPLHF. CDR3 DNA sequence: TGTGCCATCACGGCCGGACAGAGTAATTCACCCCTCCACTTT.

V usage is TRBV10-3 and J usage is TRBJ1-1; 7 bases agree with TRBD1. Germline loops: CDR1 ENHRY, CDR2 SYGVKD. Trimming removed 6 bases from V and 2 bases from J; junction bases left unmatched: 6. The CDR3 sequence is 14 residues long. The CDR3 protein is CAIRGDSPNTEAFF. CDR3 nucleotide sequence: TGTGCCATCAGGGGGGACAGCCCCAACACTGAAGCTTTCTTT.

The chain combines TRBV10-1 with TRBJ2-3; TRBD2 matches at 15 bases. Germline-derived CDR1 and CDR2 are WNHNN and SYGVQD (reference sequence). Losses at the gene ends were 5 bases for V and 9 bases for J; bases not matched to a gene: 3. This CDR3 spans 14 amino acids. Here the CDR3 reads CASSSGLAGGTQYF. Written as DNA, the CDR3 is TGCGCCAGCAGTTCAGGACTAGCGGGGGGGACGCAGTATTTT.

CDR3 in DNA: TGTGCCAGCAGCTACGGGACAGGGGGCGAGCAGTACTTC. Its protein is CASSYGTGGEQYF. This chain uses TRBV7-8 with TRBJ2-7; 11 nucleotides match TRBD1. Germline CDR1 is SGHVS and CDR2 is FQNEAQ. CDR3 length equals 13 residues. V was clipped by 4 bases and J by 6 bases; unmatched bases: 2.

This clone was counted a single time. The rearrangement links TRBV5-4 to TRBJ1-3; D not certain. Germline assignment: CDR1 SGHNT and CDR2 YYREEE (reference sequence). This CDR3 has 13 amino acids. V lost 2 bases, J lost 2 bases, and 5 bases lay in between. CDR3 protein: CASSFPPGNTIYF. In nucleotides, the CDR3 is TGTGCCAGCAGCTTCCCCCCTGGAAACACCATATATTTT.

The chain employs TRBV11-2 and TRBJ2-5; D gene uncertain. Germline-derived CDR1 and CDR2 are SGHAT and FQNNGV. The CDR3 contains 15 residues. V lost 3 bases and J lost 2, with 13 bases in between. The CDR3 sequence is CASSFKLSSQETQYF. In DNA, the CDR3 is TGTGCCAGCAGCTTTAAACTTTCTAGTCAAGAGACCCAGTACTTC.

J is TRBJ1-1 and V is TRBV7-9; tentative D call: TRBD1 (5 bases). CDR1 is SEHNR, CDR2 FQNEAQ, per germline (reference sequence). V shed 1 base and J shed 7 bases, with 10 bases lying between them. This CDR3 region has 13 residues. CDR3 protein: CASSLVVDSEAFF. CDR3 in DNA: TGTGCCAGCAGCTTAGTTGTCGACAGTGAAGCTTTCTTT.

The chain is built from TRBV6-5 and TRBJ1-1; D gene uncertain. The V gene's germline CDR1 is MNHEY and CDR2 SVGAGI. The CDR3 totals 14 residues. Deletions cut 6 bases from V and 6 bases from J, with 17 bases between. This chain's CDR3 is CASSLLGSGAEAFF. CDR3 nucleotide sequence: TGTGCCAGCAGCTTACTCGGGTCAGGCGCTGAAGCTTTCTTT.

This chain links TRBV7-7 with TRBJ2-7, with 9 bases matching TRBD2. The CDR3 consists of 14 residues. The germline gives CDR1 SSHAT, CDR2 FNYEAQ (reference sequence). Trimming cost V 6 bases and J 5 bases; bases outside gene matches: 8. CDR3 amino acids: CASRGAGGRDEQYF. The CDR3 region has the DNA TGTGCCAGCAGAGGAGCGGGGGGTCGTGACGAGCAGTACTTC. Looking up the rest from reference TRBV7-7 and TRBJ2-7 gives the full variable domain: GAGVSQSPRYKVTKRGQDVTLRCDPISSHATLYWYQQALGQGPEFLTYFNYEAQPDKSGLPSDRFSAERPEGSISTLTIQRTEQRDSAMYRCASRGAGGRDEQYFGPGTRLTVT.

CDR3 sequence: CASSPLGASGYGYTF. CDR3 DNA: TGTGCCAGCAGCCCTCTTGGTGCTTCGGGATATGGCTACACCTTC. The V call is TRBV5-5, the J call TRBJ1-2; no clear D gene. V lost 4 bases to trimming and J lost 5 bases, with 18 bases between them. Per the germline V gene, CDR1 is SGHKS and CDR2 is YYEKEE (reference sequence). The CDR3 loop spans 15 amino acids.

The rearrangement links TRBV2 to TRBJ2-7; D may match TRBD1 or TRBD2 (5 bases each). Germline values: CDR1 SNHLY, CDR2 FYNNEI. The V end lost 6 bases, the J end lost 2 bases, and 14 bases lay between the germline ends. CDR3 length: 14 residues. The CDR3 here is CASSLLRGAYEQYF. The CDR3 DNA reads as TGTGCCAGCAGCCTGCTTAGAGGGGCCTACGAGCAGTACTTC. Variable domain in full (rest from reference TRBV2 and TRBJ2-7): EPEVTQTPSHQVTQMGQEVILRCVPISNHLYFYWYRQILGQKVEFLVSFYNNEISEKSEIFDDQFSVERPDGSNFTLKIRSTKLEDSAMYFCASSLLRGAYEQYFGPGTRLTVT.